This TCR beta chain was captured in a study of blood T cell repertoires in COVID-19. V dropped 3 bases and J dropped 1 base, with 6 bases sitting between them. This CDR3 region has 14 residues. From germline, CDR1 is KGHSH and CDR2 LQKENI. Libraries were prepared by immunoSEQ multiplex PCR; TCRdb keeps only in-frame clonotypes and omits some of them. The table shows roughly 230,000 clones, with around 90% occurring only once. The sample comprised peripheral blood. The genes are TRBV18 and TRBJ2-2; D unresolved. The TCR sequence derives from a human donor in a cohort sampled during active COVID-19. CDR3 in amino acids: CASSPGWNTGELFF. CDR3 in DNA: TGTGCCAGCTCACCGGGCTGGAACACCGGGGAGCTGTTTTTT.